The 21 T cell receptor beta chains listed next were all sequenced from one sample in a study of spatial heterogeneity in lung cancer. The time point is: sample taken at primary tumor resection. Whole RNA, isolated from tumor, nontumor lung or frozen PBMC, was sequenced without prior sorting. Each CDR3 protein gets one entry after TCRdb re-called the 5' RACE reads with MiXCR. The sample lists about 12,000 distinct CDR3 sequences, approximately 6.2% occurring once. The specimen comprised normal lung tissue next to the tumor, sampled at surgery. The source of these receptors is a male donor with early-stage non-small cell lung cancer.

This clonotype has ten or more counts. The J gene is TRBJ2-1, the V gene TRBV20-1; D call uncertain. The germline V gene has CDR1 DFQATT and CDR2 SNEGSKA (reference sequence). The CDR3 is 13 amino acids. V was trimmed by 6 bases and J by 0 bases, leaving 9 bases between them. The CDR3 sequence is CSAEGRSYNEQFF. The CDR3 DNA reads as TGCAGTGCAGAAGGGCGCTCCTACAATGAGCAGTTCTTC.

This clonotype is labeled medium-sized. The chain is built from TRBV6-1 and TRBJ2-1, with D unclear. Germline V gives CDR1 MNHNS, CDR2 SASEGT. The CDR3 totals 16 residues. V was pared by 4 bases and J by 0 bases, with 13 bases between. CDR3 bases: TGTGCCAGCAGTGGACAACTCGGCGCCTCCTACAATGAGCAGTTCTTC. Amino acids: CASSGQLGASYNEQFF.

This chain uses TRBV6-1 with TRBJ2-5; D not certain. Germline V gene data show CDR1 as MNHNS and CDR2 as SASEGT. Trimming took 4 bases from V and 1 from J, leaving 10 bases between them. The length of the CDR3 is 14 residues. The CDR3 region is CASSAYSIQETQYF. CDR3 sequence (DNA): TGTGCCAGCAGTGCGTACAGCATCCAAGAGACCCAGTACTTC.

At least ten counts were recorded for this clonotype. This chain joins TRBV5-1 and TRBJ2-7; TRBD2 aligns across 9 bases. Germline V CDR1 and CDR2: SGHRS, YFSETQ. Trimming took 2 bases from V and 8 from J; bases not matched to a gene: 8. This CDR3 is built from 14 residues. The CDR3 DNA is TGCGCCAGCAGCTTAGGGACTAGCATCGACAAGCAGTACTTC. The encoded protein is CASSLGTSIDKQYF.

This clonotype came up a few times. The chain is built from TRBV7-6 and TRBJ2-6; 7 bases agree with TRBD2. Losses at the gene ends were 5 bases for V and 4 bases for J; bases not matched to a gene: 2. This CDR3 is built from 14 residues. CDR1 and CDR2 (germline): SGHVS, FNYEAQ. In DNA, the CDR3 is TGTGCCAGCAGCCGGGAGGCAGGGGCCAACGTCCTGACTTTC. Its translation: CASSREAGANVLTF.

V is TRBV11-2 and J is TRBJ2-1; perhaps TRBD2 as D (6 bases). The CDR3 totals 15 residues. The germline CDR1 and CDR2 sequences are SGHAT and FQNNGV. Trimming cost V 1 base and J 3 bases, with 10 bases left between them. CDR3 DNA sequence: TGTGCCAGCAGCTTAGGGTTAGCGGACTACAATGAGCAGTTCTTC. Its protein product is CASSLGLADYNEQFF.

This clonotype is medium-sized by share. This chain links TRBV12-3 or TRBV12-4 with TRBJ2-1; no clear D. This CDR3 has 12 residues. V was trimmed by 5 bases and J by 5 bases, leaving 7 bases between them. CDR3 sequence (DNA): TGTGCCAGCAGTCCCCGAAACAATGAGCAGTTCTTC. It codes for CASSPRNNEQFF.

This clonotype has just a few counts. This chain joins TRBV24-1 and TRBJ2-7; 9 bases align to TRBD1. The CDR3 is 15 amino acids. Germline CDR1 is KGHDR and CDR2 is SFDVKD. Trimming took 5 bases from V and 4 from J; bases not matched to a gene: 8. CDR3 in DNA: TGTGCCACCAGTGGTTTTTACGGACAGGGGTACGAGCAGTACTTC. Protein product: CATSGFYGQGYEQYF.

This clonotype was found a few times. The chain uses TRBV7-2 and TRBJ2-4; 12 bases line up with TRBD2. Trimming cost V 5 bases and J 3 bases; bases outside gene matches: 11. Germline V CDR1 and CDR2: SGHTA, FQGNSA. This CDR3 is built from 18 residues. CDR3 sequence reads: CASSTPTSGRMGKNIQYF. DNA of the CDR3: TGTGCCAGCAGCACTCCGACTAGCGGGAGAATGGGCAAAAACATTCAGTACTTC.

This clonotype was counted many times. This chain uses TRBV7-2 with TRBJ2-7; no clear D gene. Germline-derived CDR1 and CDR2 are SGHTA and FQGNSA. The V end was cut by 5 bases, the J end by 3 bases, with 14 bases between. There are 14 residues in the CDR3. The chain's CDR3 is CASSPTSSSYEQYF. Here the CDR3 DNA reads TGTGCCAGCAGCCCGACCTCCTCAAGCTACGAGCAGTACTTC. The complete variable domain, with remaining parts taken from reference TRBV7-2 and TRBJ2-7, reads GAGVSQSPSNKVTEKGKDVELRCDPISGHTALYWYRQSLGQGLEFLIYFQGNSAPDKSGLPSDRFSAERTGGSVSTLTIQRTQQEDSAVYLCASSPTSSSYEQYFGPGTRLTVT.

This clonotype is labeled as medium-sized. The CDR3 DNA reads TGTGCCAGCAGCTTGGAGTCAGGGGACATCACTGAAGCTTTCTTT. This encodes CASSLESGDITEAFF. V is TRBV5-6 and J is TRBJ1-1; D perhaps matches TRBD1 (6 bases). CDR3 length: 15 residues. V was clipped by 0 bases and J by 4 bases, with 13 bases between them. Germline V CDR1 and CDR2: SGHDT, YYEEEE.

This clonotype came up many times. The chain carries TRBV7-9 and TRBJ2-7; 10 bases match TRBD2. The V segment lost 0 bases and the J segment 10 bases; nucleotides outside the gene matches: 6. The CDR3 totals 14 residues. Germline CDR1 is SEHNR and CDR2 is FQNEAQ (reference sequence). The CDR3 nucleotides read TGTGCCAGCAGCTTAGCGCGGCTAGCGGGAGTACAGTACTTC. Amino acid sequence: CASSLARLAGVQYF.

This clonotype was observed a few times. The genes are TRBV5-1 and TRBJ2-1, with D uncertain. Deletions cut 0 bases from V and 0 bases from J, with 10 bases between. Germline V gene data show CDR1 as SGHRS and CDR2 as YFSETQ. CDR3 length: 16 amino acids. CDR3 in amino acids: CASSLGAASSYNEQFF. In DNA form, the CDR3 reads TGCGCCAGCAGCTTGGGAGCTGCGAGCTCCTACAATGAGCAGTTCTTC.

V and J are TRBV9 and TRBJ1-6; D is perhaps TRBD1 (5 bases). The CDR3 covers 14 residues. The germline V gene has CDR1 SGDLS and CDR2 YYNGEE. V lost 1 base to trimming and J lost 8 bases, with 10 bases between them. In DNA form, the CDR3 reads TGTGCCAGCAGCGTAATGGACATCGATTCACCCCTCCACTTT. Encoded protein: CASSVMDIDSPLHF.

Judged by abundance, this clonotype is medium-sized (0.01 to 0.1%). The CDR3 DNA sequence: TGCAGTGCTAGTTCAGGGAGCAATCAGCCCCAGCATTTT. It yields the protein CSASSGSNQPQHF. This chain joins TRBV20-1 and TRBJ1-5, with a possible D match to TRBD1 (5 bases). CDR1 and CDR2 (germline): DFQATT, SNEGSKA (reference sequence). Trimming took off 3 bases at V and 1 base at J, with 7 bases between the two ends. The length of the CDR3 is 13 residues.

The rearrangement joins TRBV4-3 to TRBJ2-7; TRBD2 is a possible D gene (6 bases). Germline values: CDR1 LGHNA, CDR2 YSLEER. The CDR3 runs to 15 residues. V lost 1 base, J lost 6 bases, and 16 bases lay in between. The CDR3 region has the DNA TGCGCCAGCAGCCAAGGATACGGGGGATTCGGCGAGCAGTACTTC. It yields the protein CASSQGYGGFGEQYF.

This clonotype was counted many times. V gene TRBV4-3 combines with J gene TRBJ2-1, with TRBD2 matching over 12 bases. The CDR3 is 17 amino acids. J was trimmed by 7 bases and V by 1 base; bases with no gene match: 8. Germline V lookup: CDR1 LGHNA, CDR2 YSLEER. This CDR3 is CASSQGLAGGAENEQFF. The CDR3 region has the DNA TGCGCCAGCAGCCAAGGGCTAGCGGGAGGGGCGGAAAATGAGCAGTTCTTC.

V is TRBV20-1 and J is TRBJ2-3; D is ambiguous. The germline V gene has CDR1 DFQATT and CDR2 SNEGSKA (reference sequence). This CDR3 region has 16 residues. Trimming took off 0 bases at V and 0 bases at J, with 13 bases between the two ends. Here the CDR3 reads CSARDHQSSSTDTQYF. The CDR3, as DNA: TGCAGTGCTAGAGATCATCAAAGCTCTAGCACAGATACGCAGTATTTT.

This clonotype was counted many times. This chain uses TRBV5-4 with TRBJ2-6; possibly TRBD2 for D (5 bases). CDR3 size: 17 residues. Germline CDR1 SGHNT, CDR2 YYREEE (reference sequence). The germline V and J ends were trimmed by 0 bases and 0 bases, with 10 bases remaining between them. CDR3 residues: CASSLGEGNSGANVLTF. CDR3 sequence (DNA): TGTGCCAGCAGCTTGGGCGAGGGTAACTCTGGGGCCAACGTCCTGACTTTC.

This clonotype was detected ten times or more. The chain carries TRBV27 and TRBJ2-7, with no clear D. The V and J ends lost 5 bases and 1 base respectively, with 12 bases between them. Germline assignment: CDR1 MNHEY and CDR2 SMNVEV (reference sequence). CDR3 size: 14 residues. In DNA, the CDR3 is TGTGCCAGCAGTCCTCGTGGACGGTCCTACGAGCAGTACTTC. Protein sequence: CASSPRGRSYEQYF.

This chain joins TRBV28 and TRBJ2-7; D possibly corresponds to TRBD1 (6 bases). The CDR3 is 12 residues long. Germline values: CDR1 MDHEN, CDR2 SYDVKM. The germline V and J ends were trimmed by 5 bases and 6 bases, with 11 bases remaining between them. In DNA form, the CDR3 reads TGTGCCAGCAGTCAGCGGACAGCCGAGCAGTACTTC. The encoded protein is CASSQRTAEQYF.